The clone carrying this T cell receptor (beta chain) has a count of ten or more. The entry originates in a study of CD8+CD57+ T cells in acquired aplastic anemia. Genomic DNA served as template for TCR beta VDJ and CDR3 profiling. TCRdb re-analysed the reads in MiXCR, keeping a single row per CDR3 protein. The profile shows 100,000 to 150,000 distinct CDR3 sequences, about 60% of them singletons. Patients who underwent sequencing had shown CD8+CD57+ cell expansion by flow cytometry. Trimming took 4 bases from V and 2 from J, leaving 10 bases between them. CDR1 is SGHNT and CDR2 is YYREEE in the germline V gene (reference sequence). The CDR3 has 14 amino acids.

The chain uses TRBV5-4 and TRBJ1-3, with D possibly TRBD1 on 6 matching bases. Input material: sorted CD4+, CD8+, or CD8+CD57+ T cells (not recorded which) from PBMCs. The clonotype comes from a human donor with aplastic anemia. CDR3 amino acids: CASSGRGTGNTIYF. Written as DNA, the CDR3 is TGTGCCAGCAGCGGCAGGGGTACTGGAAACACCATATATTTT.